These T cell receptor beta chains were read from a single sample in a study of human T cells and chemical hapten exposure. TCRdb re-called the RACE reads with MiXCR, one entry per CDR3 protein. The data show some 250,000 distinct CDR3 sequences, around 7% seen once. Sequencing used whole blood, obtained in connection with sensitization to the hapten diphenylcyclopropenone (DPC). These receptors all stem from a man aged 18 to 29 with alopecia areata. Some clones in this sample may be carry-over from other donors' samples. The CDR3 runs from the conserved cysteine through the conserved F or W. Each record gives: J gene, V gene, D gene, clone size, CDR3 DNA, CDR3 protein. D genes are given only for firm matches. A row's size may be missing; if present it is once, few, many or a size class.

TRBJ1-5,TRBV6-2/TRBV6-3,NA,few,TGTGCCAGCAGCCGAGATACAGCGAATCAGCCCCAGCATTTT,CASSRDTANQPQHF
TRBJ2-5,TRBV2,TRBD1,NA,TGTGCCAGCAGACCCCTCGGGACAGCCCAAGAGACCCAGTACTTC,CASRPLGTAQETQYF
TRBJ2-7,TRBV4-1,TRBD2,many,TGCGCCAGCAGACCTCTCGGGACTAATCGTTACGAGCAGTACTTC,CASRPLGTNRYEQYF
TRBJ2-1,TRBV5-1,TRBD1,many,TGCGCCAGCAGCTTCAGACCCGGGACAGGAGCTGAGCAGTTCTTC,CASSFRPGTGAEQFF
TRBJ1-4,TRBV7-8,NA,NA,TGTGCCAGCAGCTTAGTTGCGGATACTAATGAAAAACTGTTTTTT,CASSLVADTNEKLFF
TRBJ1-2,TRBV21-1,NA,few,TGTGCCAGCCATAACTCAGGACGTACGGTCTATGGCTACACCTTC,CASHNSGRTVYGYTF
TRBJ2-1,TRBV14,NA,few,TGTGCCAGCAGCCAAGAAATGGGGCGCTCCTACAATGAGCAGTTCTTC,CASSQEMGRSYNEQFF
TRBJ2-2,TRBV7-9,NA,few,TGTGTACCGACAGCGGGACAATCCGGGGAGCTGTTTTTT,CVPTAGQSGELFF
TRBJ2-5,TRBV28,NA,few,TGTGCCAGCAGTTTACATGGAGGGCAGGGTTGGACGGACTCGTTTGAAACCCAGTACTTC,CASSLHGGQGWTDSFETQYF
TRBJ1-1,TRBV20-1,NA,NA,TGCAGTGCTACCCCCGGGTACTTGGAAGCTTTCTTT,CSATPGYLEAFF
TRBJ2-5,TRBV5-5,NA,NA,TGTGCCAGCAGTCGGAGTACACCCCAAGAGACCCAGTACTTC,CASSRSTPQETQYF
TRBJ2-1,TRBV6-2/TRBV6-3,NA,NA,TGTGCCAGCAGTTACTCGCCCGGGGGCTACAATGAGCAGTTCTTC,CASSYSPGGYNEQFF
TRBJ2-7,TRBV11-3,TRBD1,few,TGTGCCAGCAGCTTAGAAACCGGGACAGGGGGTCACGAGCAGTACTTC,CASSLETGTGGHEQYF
TRBJ1-3,TRBV7-2,TRBD1,many,TGTGCCAGCAGCTTAGGGCACGGGACAGCCTCTGGAAACACCATATATTTT,CASSLGHGTASGNTIYF
TRBJ2-1,TRBV11-2,NA,many,TGTGCCAGCAGCTTATTCGGCCTTGGCTCCTACAATGAGCAGTTCTTC,CASSLFGLGSYNEQFF
TRBJ2-1,TRBV5-1,TRBD2,NA,TGCGCCAGCAGCATATACCGAGCGGGGGAGGCCAATGAGCAGTTCTTC,CASSIYRAGEANEQFF
TRBJ1-6,TRBV6-2/TRBV6-3,NA,NA,TGTGCCAGCAGTTTGAGGCGGTATAATTCACCCCTCCACTTT,CASSLRRYNSPLHF
TRBJ1-1,TRBV5-1,NA,many,TGCGCCAGCAGCTTGTCCGGGATACAAGATGAAGCTTTCTTT,CASSLSGIQDEAFF
TRBJ1-5,TRBV6-2/TRBV6-3,TRBD1,few,TGTGCCAGCAGTCGATTAGGACAGGCCCATCAGCCCCAGCATTTT,CASSRLGQAHQPQHF
TRBJ1-6,TRBV4-3,NA,few,TGCGCCAGCAGCCAAGATGGTCAATCCTATAATTCACCCCTCCACTTT,CASSQDGQSYNSPLHF
TRBJ1-2,TRBV27,NA,NA,TGTGCCACCCCCCGGGACAACTATGGCTACACCTTC,CATPRDNYGYTF
TRBJ2-7,TRBV7-9,NA,NA,TGTGCCAGCAGTCCTCCCCCCCGGGTTATCAGCTCCTACGAGCAGTACTTC,CASSPPPRVISSYEQYF
TRBJ1-3,TRBV10-3,NA,few,TGTGCCATCAATCAAATACAGGGAAACACCATATATTTT,CAINQIQGNTIYF
TRBJ2-5,TRBV20-1,TRBD1,few,TGCAGTGCCAGCCCCCTGAGGGGGCCAGAGACCCAGTACTTC,CSASPLRGPETQYF
TRBJ2-5,TRBV5-6,NA,few,TGTGCCAGCAGCTTGGTATCGGGTGCCGTGGGTAAAGAGACCCAGTACTTC,CASSLVSGAVGKETQYF
TRBJ2-5,TRBV4-3,NA,many,TGCGCCAGCAGCCAAGAAGGGGGACGGACCCAGTACTTC,CASSQEGGRTQYF
TRBJ2-1,TRBV6-2/TRBV6-3,NA,NA,TGTGCCAGCAGTTACCCCCCGCGAGTCCAGTTCTTC,CASSYPPRVQFF
TRBJ1-2,TRBV7-2,TRBD1,NA,TGTGCCAGCAGCTACGCGACAGGGAGCTTGGATGATGATGGCTACACCTTC,CASSYATGSLDDDGYTF